Detailed here is one T cell receptor beta chain. The antigen is unknown. The data were obtained in a study of OX40 agonist ivuxolimab in advanced cancers. The overall study: People who had prior anti-PD-1, anti-PD-L1 or anti-CTLA-4 therapy could take part, and around 43% had some. The study's findings and limits: At 0.1 to 3.0 mg/kg and by week 6, clonal expansion occurred in CD4+ and CD8+ blood T cells.

V lost 2 bases and J lost 3, with 11 bases in between. The length of the CDR3 is 14 residues. In germline, CDR1 is SGHNT, CDR2 YYREEE (reference sequence). Assay: immunoSEQ multiplex PCR; the TCRdb copy retains only in-frame clones and omits some. The sample holds around 53,000 clones; roughly 93% are singletons and the top ten take about 18%. The sample was CD4+ or CD8+ T cells sorted from blood, taken in a trial of the OX40 agonist ivuxolimab. The chain couples TRBV5-4 to TRBJ1-2; perhaps TRBD1 as D (5 bases). The clonotype comes from an adult with an advanced solid tumor such as melanoma, head and neck, liver or kidney cancer. The CDR3 DNA is TGTGCCAGCAGCTTCCCAGGGCTCGACTATGGCTACACCTTC. Translating it yields CASSFPGLDYGYTF.